Listed below are T cell receptor beta chains from one sample, sequenced in a study of blood T cells in healthy people across ages. TCRdb fed the 5' RACE reads into MiXCR, producing one record per CDR3 protein. Of approximately 790,000 distinct CDR3 sequences in the sample, less than 80% are singletons; the top ten hold approximately 30%. The sequenced sample was blood. These receptors were collected from a man aged 25 to 45 in good health. Both conserved end residues are part of each CDR3. The D gene is left open where the match is weak. Size tells how often a clone was seen (once, few, many) or the class of an expanded clone, and some rows leave it out.

clone_size j_call d_call v_call cdr3_aa cdr3_nt
- TRBJ2-7 - TRBV12-3/TRBV12-4 CASSPPAGYEQYF TGTGCCAGCAGCCCCCCGGCGGGCTACGAGCAGTACTTC
few TRBJ2-7 TRBD1 TRBV7-2 CASSRGTGAYYEQYF TGTGCCAGCAGCCGCGGGACAGGTGCATACTACGAGCAGTACTTC
- TRBJ2-4 - TRBV7-9 CASSPMGFKNIQYF TGTGCCAGCAGCCCTATGGGATTCAAAAACATTCAGTACTTC
- TRBJ2-7 - TRBV7-8 CASSIDGAYEQYF TGTGCCAGCAGCATCGACGGAGCCTACGAGCAGTACTTC
few TRBJ2-3 - TRBV15 CATSSRVGDTQYF TGTGCCACCAGCAGCAGGGTGGGAGATACGCAGTATTTT
- TRBJ2-3 TRBD2 TRBV4-3 CASSQDSGTSTDTQYF TGCGCCAGCAGCCAAGACAGCGGGACTAGCACAGATACGCAGTATTTT
- TRBJ1-2 - TRBV29-1 CSVVGLGGYTF TGCAGCGTTGTCGGGCTTGGAGGCTACACCTTC
- TRBJ2-7 TRBD1 TRBV29-1 CSAIDWGQAGYEQYF TGCAGCGCGATCGATTGGGGACAGGCGGGCTACGAGCAGTACTTC
- TRBJ1-1 - TRBV7-9 CASSPKRDMYAEAFF TGTGCCAGCAGCCCGAAGAGGGACATGTACGCTGAAGCTTTCTTT
few TRBJ2-7 - TRBV28 CASSSPFYEQYF TGTGCCAGCAGTTCCCCTTTCTACGAGCAGTACTTC
- TRBJ2-5 - TRBV20-1 CSAGGPQETQYF TGCAGTGCTGGGGGACCACAAGAGACCCAGTACTTC
once TRBJ2-3 TRBD2 TRBV6-2/TRBV6-3 CASSTALAGGRDTQYF TGTGCCAGCAGTACGGCTCTAGCGGGGGGGAGAGATACGCAGTATTTT
- TRBJ2-1 - TRBV6-5 CASSYSSPTNEQFF TGTGCCAGCAGTTACTCATCACCCACTAATGAGCAGTTCTTC
few TRBJ2-1 TRBD2 TRBV7-2 CASSFLAGGDNEQFF TGTGCCAGCAGCTTTCTAGCGGGGGGGGACAATGAGCAGTTCTTC
few TRBJ2-7 - TRBV4-2 CASSQEAASFSYEQYF TGTGCCAGCAGCCAAGAAGCGGCTAGCTTCTCCTACGAGCAGTACTTC
- TRBJ2-5 - TRBV7-2 CASSFGSTGGRETQYF TGTGCCAGCAGCTTCGGTAGTACCGGGGGCAGGGAGACCCAGTACTTC
- TRBJ1-2 - TRBV3-1 CASSQFSGFYGYTF TGTGCCAGCAGCCAATTTTCAGGGTTTTATGGCTACACCTTC
- TRBJ2-7 TRBD2 TRBV7-9 CASNNGLEDSYEQYF TGTGCCAGCAACAACGGACTAGAAGACTCCTACGAGCAGTACTTC
- TRBJ1-2 - TRBV21-1 CASGTASNYGYTF TGTGCCAGCGGGACCGCCTCTAACTATGGCTACACCTTC
- TRBJ2-5 TRBD2 TRBV7-2 CASSLALGGTQETQYF TGTGCCAGCAGCTTAGCGTTGGGGGGGACCCAAGAGACCCAGTACTTC
- TRBJ1-1 - TRBV6-2/TRBV6-3 CASSQQQNTEAFF TGTGCCAGCAGCCAACAGCAGAACACTGAAGCTTTCTTT
few TRBJ2-3 - TRBV3-1 CASSQGPGGGRPAFSTDTQYF TGTGCCAGCAGCCAAGGACCAGGGGGGGGGCGCCCCGCTTTTAGCACAGATACGCAGTATTTT
few TRBJ2-7 - TRBV6-2/TRBV6-3 CASRERAYEQYF TGTGCCAGCAGGGAAAGGGCCTACGAGCAGTACTTC
- TRBJ2-7 TRBD1 TRBV11-2 CASSKDRFSYEQYF TGTGCCAGCAGCAAGGACAGGTTCTCCTACGAGCAGTACTTC
- TRBJ2-2 - TRBV2 CASSDWGHENTGELFF TGTGCCAGCAGTGATTGGGGGCACGAGAACACCGGGGAGCTGTTTTTT
- TRBJ2-3 TRBD1 TRBV28 CASSFMGQGTDTQYF TGTGCCAGCAGTTTTATGGGACAGGGAACAGATACGCAGTATTTT
- TRBJ2-6 - TRBV6-5 CASSYPTRASSSGATVLTF TGTGCCAGCAGTTACCCGACGAGGGCATCGTCCTCTGGGGCCACCGTCCTGACTTTC
once TRBJ2-5 - TRBV9 CASSVNGVLETQYF TGTGCCAGCAGCGTAAACGGAGTATTGGAGACCCAGTACTTC
- TRBJ2-7 TRBD1 TRBV6-5 CASSSSGTEYF TGTGCCAGCAGTTCTTCCGGGACAGAGTACTTC
- TRBJ2-7 - TRBV5-1 CASSLGQGSNEQYF TGCGCCAGCAGCTTGGGGCAGGGAAGCAACGAGCAGTACTTC
- TRBJ2-3 - TRBV9 CASSVLSFTDTQYF TGTGCCAGCAGCGTCTTGTCCTTCACAGATACGCAGTATTTT
- TRBJ2-1 TRBD1 TRBV4-2 CASSRRTGTIDEQFF TGTGCCAGCAGTCGCAGGACAGGGACGATCGATGAGCAGTTCTTC
- TRBJ2-3 TRBD2 TRBV7-2 CASSLGEGGTSDTQYF TGTGCCAGCAGCTTAGGGGAGGGCGGTACGTCGGATACGCAGTATTTT
- TRBJ2-1 TRBD2 TRBV20-1 CSALAGVGNEQFF TGCAGTGCATTAGCGGGAGTTGGCAATGAGCAGTTCTTC
- TRBJ1-3 - TRBV6-5 CASGYGANSGNTIYF TGTGCCAGCGGATATGGCGCGAACTCTGGAAACACCATATATTTT
- TRBJ2-5 - TRBV6-2/TRBV6-3 CASSYAGTYQETQYF TGTGCCAGCAGTTACGCCGGGACTTACCAAGAGACCCAGTACTTC
- TRBJ2-5 TRBD2 TRBV3-1 CASSQDPAAGSETQYF TGTGCCAGCAGCCAAGATCCCGCAGCGGGAAGTGAGACCCAGTACTTC
- TRBJ2-1 - TRBV5-1 CASSPEGNSYNEQFF TGCGCCAGCAGTCCGGAGGGAAACTCCTACAATGAGCAGTTCTTC
- TRBJ2-1 TRBD2 TRBV13 CASSIPTSGGGYEQFF TGTGCCAGCAGCATCCCGACTAGCGGGGGAGGGTATGAGCAGTTCTTC
once TRBJ2-3 TRBD1 TRBV20-1 CSAPTGGGTDTQYF TGCAGTGCCCCGACAGGGGGCGGCACAGATACGCAGTATTTT
- TRBJ2-1 - TRBV7-3 CASSLTRASSYNEQFF TGTGCCAGCAGCTTAACTCGGGCCTCCTCCTACAATGAGCAGTTCTTC
- TRBJ1-5 TRBD1 TRBV10-3 CAISEDRGHQPQHF TGTGCCATCAGTGAGGACAGGGGGCATCAGCCCCAGCATTTT
- TRBJ1-1 - TRBV6-2/TRBV6-3 CASSSVSNTEAFF TGTGCCAGCAGCTCCGTTTCCAACACTGAAGCTTTCTTT
- TRBJ1-2 - TRBV4-3 CASSQFEGYGYTF TGCGCCAGCAGCCAATTCGAGGGCTATGGCTACACCTTC
- TRBJ2-1 TRBD2 TRBV28 CASRGSGGAAAYNEQFF TGTGCCAGCAGGGGTAGCGGGGGGGCGGCAGCCTACAATGAGCAGTTCTTC
- TRBJ2-4 - TRBV28 CASSSWHLPEQYF TGTGCCAGCTCCTCATGGCACCTTCCAGAGCAGTACTTC
- TRBJ2-7 TRBD2 TRBV12-3/TRBV12-4 CASTPGGSYNEQYF TGTGCCAGCACCCCCGGGGGGTCCTACAATGAGCAGTACTTC
- TRBJ2-3 TRBD1 TRBV6-2/TRBV6-3 CASRPVGQGQDTQYF TGTGCCAGCAGACCGGTGGGACAGGGACAAGATACGCAGTATTTT
few TRBJ2-7 TRBD1 TRBV7-2 CASSLVGDRGSNEQYF TGTGCCAGCAGCTTAGTTGGGGACAGGGGGTCCAACGAGCAGTACTTC
once TRBJ2-5 - TRBV4-3 CASSHSLQEQETQYF TGCGCCAGCAGCCACAGCCTACAGGAACAGGAGACCCAGTACTTC